These 29 T cell receptor beta chains share one sample of origin, sequenced in a study of T cell repertoires in cytomegalovirus infection (dated by TCRdb to 2018 to 2020). For sequencing, an Illumina HiSeq 1500 was employed. TCRdb itself trimmed the public reads at Q25 with fastp, ran MiXCR and retained productive beta chains. Identical CDR3 proteins give one entry, which carries the most common genes and DNA. The table for this sample lists 800,000 to 950,000 distinct CDR3 sequences; approximately 30% of them were counted only once. The top ten hold roughly an eighth of the sample. Antigens for these TCRs are unknown. Explained via the paper, the treatment or condition label denotes: in vitro stimulation with specific CMV peptide epitopes to enrich CMV-specific T cells. The sequenced sample was cultured CD8+ T cells from PBMCs, obtained from culture after CMV antigen stimulation. These receptors all stem from a human donor in good health (CMV status not recorded). Some clones in this sample may be carry-over from other donors' samples.

This chain links TRBV6-5 with TRBJ2-1; the match to TRBD2 covers 12 bases. The germline CDR1 and CDR2 sequences are MNHEY and SVGAGI. The CDR3 totals 16 residues. With V trimmed by 0 bases and J by 7 bases, 4 bases remained unmatched. The CDR3 loop is CASSYSLAGGPNEQFF. The CDR3 DNA follows: TGTGCCAGCAGTTACTCTCTAGCGGGGGGGCCGAATGAGCAGTTCTTC.

The rearrangement links TRBV6-6 to TRBJ2-4; D tentatively fits TRBD1 or TRBD2 (5 bases each). Per the germline V gene, CDR1 is MNHNY and CDR2 is SVGAGI (reference sequence). The CDR3 consists of 14 residues. V dropped 5 bases and J dropped 6 bases, with 14 bases sitting between them. In DNA form, the CDR3 reads TGTGCCAGCAGTGAGGGGTTTGGAAGAAACATTCAGTACTTC. Its protein is CASSEGFGRNIQYF.

The chain has TRBV6-6 and TRBJ2-2, with D tentatively TRBD2 (5 bases). CDR1 MNHNY and CDR2 SVGAGI come from the germline V gene (reference sequence). Trimming shortened V by 0 bases and J by 6 bases, and 8 bases separated the two germline ends. The CDR3 runs 14 residues. The DNA for the CDR3 is TGTGCCAGCAGTTACTCGCGGGCTGCCGGGGAGCTGTTTTTT. Protein product: CASSYSRAAGELFF.

The chain has TRBV7-9 and TRBJ1-1, with 7 bases fitting TRBD1. CDR1 is SEHNR, CDR2 FQNEAQ, per germline (reference sequence). This CDR3 is 15 amino acids long. V dropped 2 bases and J dropped 0; count of bases not matched to a gene: 3. This CDR3 is CASSLPRGMNTEAFF. The CDR3 nucleotides are TGTGCCAGCAGCTTACCCAGGGGGATGAACACTGAAGCTTTCTTT. Combining the CDR3 with reference TRBV7-9 and TRBJ1-1 gives the whole variable domain DTGVSQNPRHKITKRGQNVTFRCDPISEHNRLYWYRQTLGQGPEFLTYFQNEAQLEKSRLLSDRFSAERPKGSFSTLEIQRTEQGDSAMYLCASSLPRGMNTEAFFGQGTRLTVV.

The sample holds many counts of this clonotype. This chain links TRBV7-2 with TRBJ1-5; no clear D gene. Germline CDR1 SGHTA, CDR2 FQGNSA. V was pared by 5 bases and J by 0 bases, with 11 bases between. The CDR3 has 15 residues. CDR3 protein: CASSILLASNQPQHF. The CDR3 DNA reads TGTGCCAGCAGCATACTTTTAGCTAGCAATCAGCCCCAGCATTTT.

This clonotype was detected a few times. The J gene is TRBJ2-3, the V gene TRBV7-2, with D tentatively TRBD1 (6 bases). This CDR3 is 16 amino acids long. The V end lost 0 bases, the J end lost 3 bases, and 13 bases lay between the germline ends. The germline gives CDR1 SGHTA, CDR2 FQGNSA. Written as DNA, the CDR3 is TGTGCCAGCAGCTTAGCGACAGGCCGGGCGACAGATACGCAGTATTTT. Encoded protein: CASSLATGRATDTQYF.

This clonotype was counted many times. The chain recombines TRBV7-9 with TRBJ2-7, with D unclear. This CDR3 is 13 amino acids long. CDR1 and CDR2 (germline): SEHNR, FQNEAQ (reference sequence). The V and J ends lost 6 bases and 3 bases respectively, with 12 bases between them. CDR3 sequence: CASRRIFVYEQYF. CDR3 in DNA: TGTGCCAGCAGACGCATCTTCGTCTACGAGCAGTACTTC.

Many counts were recorded for this clonotype. V usage is TRBV7-6 and J usage is TRBJ2-7; D gene unclear. Germline lookup yields CDR1 SGHVS and CDR2 FNYEAQ. The V and J ends lost 5 bases and 3 bases respectively, with 14 bases between them. This CDR3 is built from 14 residues. Here the CDR3 reads CASSPSGPIYEQYF. The CDR3 bases are TGTGCCAGCAGCCCATCTGGACCGATCTACGAGCAGTACTTC.

V and J are TRBV7-6 and TRBJ2-7; 8 nucleotides match TRBD2. This CDR3 contains 14 residues. CDR1 and CDR2 from the germline V gene are SGHVS and FNYEAQ. The J segment lost 0 bases and the V segment lost 4 bases, leaving 2 bases of the junction unmatched. DNA for the CDR3: TGTGCCAGCAGCTCGGGGGGGTCCTCCTACGAGCAGTACGTC. This gives the protein CASSSGGSSYEQYV.

The chain links TRBV24-1 to TRBJ2-1, with D unclear. From germline, CDR1 is KGHDR and CDR2 SFDVKD. This CDR3 comprises 12 residues. The V end was cut by 4 bases, the J end by 12 bases, with 12 bases between. CDR3 sequence (DNA): TGTGCCACCAGTGAGGGAAAGGGAACGCAGTTCTTC. It yields the protein CATSEGKGTQFF.

Only a few counts were recorded for this clonotype. The chain joins TRBV12-3 or TRBV12-4 to TRBJ1-1; D is ambiguous. Trimming took off 6 bases at V and 4 bases at J, with 12 bases between the two ends. The CDR3 runs to 13 residues. The CDR3: CASRDYTSTEAFF. CDR3 nucleotide sequence: TGTGCCAGCAGGGATTATACGAGCACTGAAGCTTTCTTT.

The chain carries TRBV10-1 and TRBJ2-6; TRBD2 aligns across 11 bases. Germline values: CDR1 WNHNN, CDR2 SYGVQD (reference sequence). Losses at the gene ends were 4 bases for V and 0 bases for J; bases not matched to a gene: 5. This CDR3 is 18 amino acids long. As DNA, the CDR3 is TGCGCCAGCAGTGCCGGGACTAGCGGCTTCTCTGGGGCCAACGTCCTGACTTTC. It translates to CASSAGTSGFSGANVLTF.

This clonotype has just a few counts. This chain joins TRBV7-6 and TRBJ2-7, with TRBD2 matching over 9 bases. This CDR3 contains 16 residues. After removal of 1 base from V and 6 bases from J, the junction contained 10 bases not matched to a gene. Germline loops: CDR1 SGHVS, CDR2 FNYEAQ. The CDR3 DNA reads TGTGCCAGCAGCTTAGAACATGGCGGGGGGGGGGGCGAGCAGTACTTC. Amino acids: CASSLEHGGGGGEQYF. Variable domain in full (rest from reference TRBV7-6 and TRBJ2-7): GAGVSQSPRYKVTKRGQDVALRCDPISGHVSLYWYRQALGQGPEFLTYFNYEAQQDKSGLPNDRFSAERPEGSISTLTIQRTEQRDSAMYRCASSLEHGGGGGEQYFGPGTRLTVT.

The chain links TRBV2 to TRBJ1-1; maybe TRBD1 (6 bases). There are 10 residues in the CDR3. Deletions cut 6 bases from V and 10 bases from J, with 9 bases between. Germline V gene sequence: CDR1 SNHLY, CDR2 FYNNEI. The CDR3 sequence: CASRHRAAFF. DNA of the CDR3: TGTGCCAGCAGACACAGGGCAGCTTTCTTT.

The chain combines TRBV12-3 or TRBV12-4 with TRBJ1-2; D ambiguous. Trimming took off 3 bases at V and 4 bases at J, with 9 bases between the two ends. The CDR3 totals 13 residues. The CDR3 DNA reads as TGTGCCAGCAGTTTCACAGTCACCTATGGCTACACCTTC. It encodes CASSFTVTYGYTF.

A single count supports this clonotype. This sequence may be a read error, since a much larger clone differs from it by one base. This chain uses TRBV27 with TRBJ2-3, with D possibly matching TRBD1 (6 bases). From germline, CDR1 is MNHEY and CDR2 SMNVEV (reference sequence). There are 18 residues in the CDR3. DNA for the CDR3: TGTACCAGCAGTTTAGTCGGCTGGGGGTCTGGGGGCCTAGATACGCAGTATTTT. It yields the protein CTSSLVGWGSGGLDTQYF.

Points on this clonotype: The junction departs from the called germline gene at one end, perhaps through a read error. This chain uses TRBV15 with TRBJ2-2; 9 bases match TRBD2. This CDR3 spans 18 amino acids. Germline values: CDR1 LNHNV, CDR2 YYDKDF (reference sequence). Here the CDR3 reads CATSVPRGGASVAGEPFF. The DNA of the CDR3 is TGTGCCACCAGCGTACCACGCGGGGGGGCTTCGGTGGCCGGGGAGCCGTTTTTT.

This clonotype has more than one count but fewer than ten. The V gene is TRBV2, the J gene TRBJ2-2; the D call may be TRBD1 or TRBD2 (5 bases each). This CDR3 has 16 residues. Trimming stripped 0 bases from V and 6 bases from J, with 14 bases between. Germline CDR1 reads SNHLY; CDR2 reads FYNNEI. CDR3 loop: CASSEALGGVPGELFF. DNA of the CDR3: TGTGCCAGCAGTGAAGCGCTTGGGGGTGTCCCCGGGGAGCTGTTTTTT.

The rearrangement links TRBV6-6 to TRBJ1-1, with a possible D match to TRBD1 (5 bases). Germline V CDR1 and CDR2: MNHNY, SVGAGI (reference sequence). V was cut by 5 bases and J by 0 bases, with 19 bases left in between. The CDR3 length is 17 residues. DNA for the CDR3: TGTGCCAGCAGTCCTTCCCCGGGGCGGCCGTTGAACACTGAAGCTTTCTTT. The encoded protein is CASSPSPGRPLNTEAFF.

The rearrangement links TRBV11-2 to TRBJ1-1, with 7 bases aligning to TRBD1. Germline-derived CDR1 and CDR2 are SGHAT and FQNNGV. V was clipped by 2 bases and J by 3 bases; unmatched bases: 6. This CDR3 spans 15 amino acids. The CDR3 sequence: CASSLSRQGHTEAFF. The CDR3 coding sequence is TGTGCCAGCAGCTTATCCAGACAGGGCCACACTGAAGCTTTCTTT.

This clonotype was seen a few times. The V call is TRBV28, the J call TRBJ1-6, with D maybe TRBD1 (6 bases). The CDR3 extends over 15 amino acids. The V and J ends lost 6 bases and 9 bases respectively, with 18 bases between them. Germline CDR1 reads MDHEN; CDR2 reads SYDVKM. The CDR3 DNA reads TGTGCCAGCAGCGGCCTCAAACAGGGTCGTTCACCCCTCCACTTT. Its protein product is CASSGLKQGRSPLHF.

The gene calls are TRBV6-5 and TRBJ1-2; D remains unclear. V was cut by 2 bases and J by 4 bases, with 14 bases left in between. Germline CDR1 reads MNHEY; CDR2 reads SVGAGI. The CDR3 length is 15 residues. The CDR3 nucleotides are TGTGCCAGCAGTTACGCCGGGTCGGAATCCTATGGCTACACCTTC. Its translation is CASSYAGSESYGYTF.

This clonotype was counted only a few times. V usage is TRBV12-3 or TRBV12-4 and J usage is TRBJ2-7, with D possibly TRBD1 on 6 matching bases. This CDR3 is 13 amino acids long. Trimming cost V 4 bases and J 6 bases, with 13 bases left between them. CDR3 sequence: CASSWTAGGEQYV. The CDR3 DNA reads as TGTGCCAGCAGTTGGACAGCCGGAGGCGAGCAGTACGTC.

This chain joins TRBV27 and TRBJ2-6, with 11 bases fitting TRBD2. The CDR3 covers 20 residues. V lost 7 bases, J lost 0 bases, and 14 bases stayed unmatched. The germline V gene has CDR1 MNHEY and CDR2 SMNVEV (reference sequence). The CDR3 DNA follows: TGTGCCAGCACCAAGGGGGAACTAGCGGGGGTACACTCTGGGGCCAACGTCCTGACTTTC. The encoded protein is CASTKGELAGVHSGANVLTF. Filled out from reference TRBV27 and TRBJ2-6, the complete variable domain reads EAQVTQNPRYLITVTGKKLTVTCSQNMNHEYMSWYRQDPGLGLRQIYYSMNVEVTDKGDVPEGYKVSRKEKRNFPLILESPSPNQTSLYFCASTKGELAGVHSGANVLTFGAGSRLTVL.

This clonotype was counted many times. The chain combines TRBV10-3 with TRBJ2-5; D is perhaps TRBD1 (5 bases). This CDR3 is 14 amino acids long. CDR1 and CDR2 from the germline V gene are ENHRY and SYGVKD. Trimming shortened V by 2 bases and J by 5 bases, and 12 bases separated the two germline ends. The CDR3 is CAISEQGAGETQYF. CDR3 DNA: TGTGCCATCAGTGAGCAAGGGGCCGGGGAGACCCAGTACTTC.

There are a few counts of this clonotype. The chain combines TRBV5-6 with TRBJ1-3; D gene ambiguous. Looked up from germline, CDR1 is SGHDT and CDR2 is YYEEEE. The CDR3 length is 15 residues. V was trimmed by 2 bases and J by 2 bases, leaving 11 bases between them. The DNA for the CDR3 is TGTGCCAGCAGCTTCACGAGCGCCACTGGAAACACCATATATTTT. Translating it yields CASSFTSATGNTIYF.

This chain links TRBV6-1 with TRBJ2-1; D unclear. Trimming stripped 5 bases from V and 4 bases from J, with 18 bases between. From germline, CDR1 is MNHNS and CDR2 SASEGT. This CDR3 spans 16 amino acids. The DNA of the CDR3 is TGTGCCAGCAGTTACCGGATGCAGCTGGGTTACAATGAGCAGTTCTTC. Translating gives CASSYRMQLGYNEQFF.

This clonotype came up once. J is TRBJ2-7 and V is TRBV20-1; D unclear. The CDR3 loop spans 11 amino acids. V lost 5 bases, J lost 3 bases, and 8 bases lay in between. Germline V gene sequence: CDR1 DFQATT, CDR2 SNEGSKA (reference sequence). The CDR3 here is CSASDIYEQYF. CDR3 sequence (DNA): TGCAGTGCTTCCGACATCTACGAGCAGTACTTC.

This clonotype was counted only a few times. The chain links TRBV11-1 to TRBJ2-2; D might be TRBD2 (7 bases). Germline V gene lookup returns CDR1 SGHAT and CDR2 FQDESV (reference sequence). V shed 8 bases and J shed 2 bases, with 9 bases lying between them. This CDR3 spans 13 amino acids. The CDR3 here is CASGGANTGELFF. The CDR3 nucleotides read TGTGCCAGCGGGGGGGCTAACACCGGGGAGCTGTTTTTT.